This T cell receptor (beta chain) stems from a study of blood T cell repertoires in COVID-19. Study-wide background: PBMCs, B-cell-depleted T cells, or T cells provided the cDNA or gDNA that made up the material.

Authors' methods: Amplification of reference gene primers provided the estimated nucleated cell counts. Libraries were prepared by immunoSEQ multiplex PCR; TCRdb keeps only in-frame clonotypes and omits some of them. From that table come the V and J calls and clone size; the DNA was used to work out D and trimming. The data hold roughly 110,000 clones, with around 92% observed a single time. The CDR3 runs 14 residues. V was cut by 5 bases and J by 3 bases, with 13 bases left in between. In germline, CDR1 is SEHNR, CDR2 FQNEAQ (reference sequence). This TCR was recovered from a man aged 40-49 years with active or convalescent COVID-19. Sequences were obtained from peripheral blood. The chain recombines TRBV7-9 with TRBJ2-5, with TRBD2 as a possible D gene (5 bases). The CDR3 spells CASSPIDGEETQYF. The CDR3 nucleotides read TGTGCCAGCAGCCCCATAGACGGGGAAGAGACCCAGTACTTC.